This TCR beta chain was obtained from a study of CD8+ T cells in alopecia areata. This clone appeared a few times. Gene names and germline match the mouse. The read terminates 4 residues before the CDR3 end, so the remaining end is supplied by the germline J gene. The authors sorted pooled cutaneous lymph node cells using CD4, CD8alpha, NKG2D, NKG2ACE and other markers. RNA extraction and reverse transcription yielded cDNA as sequencing template. Sequencing used immunoSEQ multiplex PCR; TCRdb keeps in-frame clones, though not all of them. The data show 200,000 to 300,000 clones, with none appearing a single time. CDR3 length: 14 residues. From germline, CDR1 is NSHNY and CDR2 SYGAGN. V was clipped by 1 base and J by 5 bases, with 9 bases between them.

The genes are TRBV13-1 and TRBJ2-2, with D possibly matching TRBD1 (5 bases). The receptor comes from a C3H/HeJ mouse with alopecia areata. Mouse strain MHC haplotype: H2-k. The sequenced material came from CD4+ T cells sorted from a lymph node. The CDR3 sequence is CASSDPGWTGQLYF. CDR3 DNA (partial): TGTGCCAGCAGTGATCCAGGGTGGACCGGG.